A selection of T cell receptor beta chains follows, all from one sample in a study of blood T cell repertoires in COVID-19. The table came from immunoSEQ multiplex PCR; TCRdb's copy has only in-frame clones and leaves some out. The data contain about 190,000 clones, roughly four fifths of them seen just once; the ten biggest clones take up approximately 6.5%. The source material was peripheral blood. These receptors were collected from a woman between 35 and 50 years old with acute or convalescent COVID-19. The CDR3 runs from the conserved cysteine through the conserved F or W. Fields, in order: clone size, D gene, CDR3 length, J gene, V gene, CDR3 protein, CDR3 DNA. A D gene is named only where the DNA matches it firmly. A clone size is listed for some rows: how often the clone was seen (once, few, many), or a class if it is expanded.

>few|TRBD2|14|TRBJ2-7|TRBV28
CASSWTSGAYEQYF
TGTGCCAGCAGTTGGACTAGCGGGGCGTACGAGCAGTACTTC
>.|.|15|TRBJ2-2|TRBV7-9
CASSFGQASTGELFF
TGTGCCAGCAGCTTCGGCCAGGCTTCCACCGGGGAGCTGTTTTTT
>.|.|15|TRBJ1-1|TRBV11-2
CASSPRGGRNTEAFF
TGTGCCAGCAGCCCCCGGGGGGGTCGGAACACTGAAGCTTTCTTT
>.|TRBD1|13|TRBJ2-5|TRBV7-7
CASSQGQGETQYF
TGTGCTAGCAGCCAAGGACAGGGAGAGACCCAGTACTTC
>.|TRBD2|13|TRBJ2-7|TRBV7-2
CASSPGGTYEQYF
TGTGCCAGCAGCCCGGGGGGTACCTACGAGCAGTACTTC
>.|TRBD2|17|TRBJ2-1|TRBV4-1
CASSPPSGRAAGGEQFF
TGCGCCAGCAGCCCCCCTAGCGGGAGGGCCGCGGGGGGTGAGCAGTTCTTC
>.|.|16|TRBJ1-1|TRBV4-1
CASSQGQGKTFAEAFF
TGCGCCAGCAGCCAAGGTCAGGGAAAGACCTTCGCTGAAGCTTTCTTT
>once|.|14|TRBJ1-6|TRBV6-5
CASSPRQSEPPLHF
TGTGCCAGCAGTCCCCGACAGTCTGAGCCACCCCTCCACTTT
>.|.|11|TRBJ2-7|TRBV20-1
CSAQGYGEQYF
TGCAGTGCCCAGGGTTACGGTGAGCAGTACTTC
>.|TRBD1|14|TRBJ1-5|TRBV4-1
CASSFVRQGQPQHF
TGCGCCAGCAGCTTTGTTCGACAGGGCCAGCCCCAGCATTTT
>.|TRBD1|16|TRBJ2-1|TRBV13
CASSSRQGAAYNEQFF
TGTGCCAGCAGCTCCCGACAGGGGGCGGCTTACAATGAGCAGTTCTTC
>.|.|12|TRBJ1-1|TRBV29-1
CSVVRKNTEAFF
TGCAGCGTCGTCCGTAAGAACACTGAAGCTTTCTTT
>many|.|15|TRBJ1-1|TRBV28
CASSFSTGYVTEAFF
TGTGCCAGCAGTTTCAGTACAGGGTACGTCACTGAAGCTTTCTTT
>.|TRBD1|17|TRBJ1-1|TRBV7-6
CASSTRDRQGAHTEAFF
TGTGCCAGCAGCACGCGGGACCGACAGGGGGCGCACACTGAAGCTTTCTTT
>.|TRBD1|17|TRBJ2-1|TRBV24-1
CATSDSMGQDTYNEQFF
TGTGCCACCAGTGATTCGATGGGACAGGATACCTACAATGAGCAGTTCTTC
>.|.|13|TRBJ1-2|TRBV7-9
CASSLEGLGGYTF
TGTGCCAGCAGCTTAGAGGGGCTTGGGGGCTACACCTTC
>.|.|13|TRBJ2-7|TRBV11-3
CASSLGNSYEQYF
TGTGCCAGCAGCTTAGGTAACAGCTACGAGCAGTACTTC
>few|.|13|TRBJ1-5|TRBV19
CASSIMSRQPQHF
TGTGCCAGTAGTATAATGTCCCGTCAGCCCCAGCATTTT
>few|.|14|TRBJ1-6|TRBV19
CASSIGGSNSPLHF
TGTGCCAGTAGTATTGGGGGGAGTAATTCACCCCTCCACTTT
>.|TRBD2|16|TRBJ2-1|TRBV4-1
CASSPTQRGGPLDSFF
TGCGCCAGCAGCCCCACCCAGCGGGGGGGCCCCCTTGATTCGTTCTTC
>.|.|15|TRBJ2-7|TRBV3-1/TRBV3-2
CASSQGLGLNYEQYF
TGTGCCAGCAGCCAGGGGCTAGGGCTCAACTACGAGCAGTACTTC
>.|TRBD2|14|TRBJ2-7|TRBV5-4
CASSPGLAAYEQYF
TGTGCCAGCAGCCCCGGACTAGCGGCCTACGAGCAGTACTTC
>.|TRBD1|14|TRBJ2-3|TRBV29-1
CSASGGPSTDTQYF
TGCAGCGCCTCAGGGGGACCTTCCACAGATACGCAGTATTTT
>once|.|15|TRBJ1-3|TRBV6-1
CASSEGGGHGNTIYF
TGTGCCAGCAGTGAGGGGGGTGGGCATGGAAACACCATATATTTT
>.|TRBD1|15|TRBJ2-2|TRBV5-1
CASRPGTGGPGELFF
TGCGCCAGCAGGCCCGGGACAGGGGGCCCCGGGGAGCTGTTTTTT
>few|TRBD1|15|TRBJ1-3|TRBV10-3
CAISRDRGSGNTIYF
TGTGCCATCAGCCGGGACAGGGGATCTGGAAACACCATATATTTT
>.|.|12|TRBJ2-5|TRBV5-1
CASSLSGETQYF
TGCGCCAGCAGCTTAAGCGGAGAGACCCAGTACTTC
>.|.|15|TRBJ2-3|TRBV9
CASSGGARSYPEQYF
TGTGCCAGCAGCGGCGGAGCTAGATCCTACCCCGAGCAGTATTTT
>.|.|15|TRBJ2-5|TRBV11-2
CASSPTRGTAETQYF
TGTGCCAGCAGCCCCACCCGCGGGACAGCCGAGACCCAGTACTTC
>once|.|14|TRBJ2-6|TRBV24-1
CATSLGAGANVLTF
TGTGCCACCAGCCTGGGAGCTGGGGCCAACGTCCTGACTTTC
>few|.|15|TRBJ1-5|TRBV4-1
CASSQDMASNQPQHF
TGCGCCAGCAGCCAAGATATGGCCTCCAATCAGCCCCAGCATTTT
>.|.|14|TRBJ1-5|TRBV5-5
CASSGGTENQPQHF
TGTGCCAGCAGCGGCGGGACGGAGAATCAGCCCCAGCATTTT
>.|TRBD1|14|TRBJ2-2|TRBV10-3
CAIRAGQGIGELFF
TGTGCCATCAGGGCGGGACAGGGGATCGGGGAGCTGTTTTTT
>.|TRBD1|15|TRBJ1-6|TRBV18
CASSREAQGNSPLHF
TGTGCCAGCTCCCGAGAAGCACAGGGGAATTCACCCCTCCACTTT